These 17 T cell receptor beta chains came from one sample sequenced in a study of regulatory T cells in long-lasting Graves disease. Through Arm-PCR of CDR3 regions and iRepertoire HTBI primers, TCR beta libraries were built. TCRdb re-derived calls from the multiplex PCR reads in MiXCR, one entry per CDR3 protein. The profile covers around 460,000 distinct CDR3 sequences, with approximately 22% appearing a single time and approximately 14% taken by the ten largest. Time point: persistent/refractory GD, antithyroid drugs over 5 years with positive TRAb. Generation of the TCR library employed RNA extracted from PBMCs. The sequencing used peripheral blood mononuclear cells (PBMCs), collected when the disease was refractory, from a patient treated with antithyroid drugs. The receptor set was obtained from a female donor with Graves disease.

This clonotype has more than one count but fewer than ten. A much larger clonotype is one base distant, so this may be a read error. The rearrangement uses TRBV28 and TRBJ1-3; D perhaps matches TRBD1 (5 bases). Between the trimmed V and J ends, which lost 4 bases and 2 bases, there was a span of 9 bases. The CDR3 is 14 residues long. CDR1 is MDHEN and CDR2 is SYDVKM in the germline V gene. CDR3 sequence reads: CASSWEGAGNTIYF. CDR3 coding DNA: TGTGCCAGCAGTTGGGAAGGGGCTGGAAACACCATATATTTT.

At least ten counts were recorded for this clonotype. This chain joins TRBV12-3 or TRBV12-4 and TRBJ1-4, with D possibly TRBD1 on 6 matching bases. Trimming removed 5 bases from V and 8 bases from J, with 9 bases in between. This CDR3 is 12 amino acids long. The CDR3 DNA is TGTGCCAGCAGTCCCCAGGGGGAAAAACTGTTTTTT. Amino acid sequence: CASSPQGEKLFF.

In this sample, this clonotype turned up a few times. J is TRBJ2-7 and V is TRBV7-9; 7 nucleotides line up with TRBD1. Unmatched junction bases numbered 5, after V lost 1 base and J lost 5 bases. The CDR3 contains 14 residues. Germline V gene data show CDR1 as SEHNR and CDR2 as FQNEAQ (reference sequence). CDR3 amino acids: CASSLDWTGHEQYF. CDR3 in DNA: TGTGCCAGCAGCTTAGACTGGACAGGTCACGAGCAGTACTTC. The variable domain in full, with the rest retrieved from reference TRBV7-9 and TRBJ2-7, is DTGVSQNPRHKITKRGQNVTFRCDPISEHNRLYWYRQTLGQGPEFLTYFQNEAQLEKSRLLSDRFSAERPKGSFSTLEIQRTEQGDSAMYLCASSLDWTGHEQYFGPGTRLTVT.

This clonotype appeared a few times. This chain joins TRBV27 and TRBJ2-7, with a tentative D call TRBD1 (5 bases). Germline lookup yields CDR1 MNHEY and CDR2 SMNVEV (reference sequence). The germline V and J ends were trimmed by 7 bases and 1 base, with 14 bases remaining between them. The CDR3 extends over 14 amino acids. CDR3: CASNPTGVSYEQYF. The CDR3 DNA reads TGTGCCAGCAACCCCACAGGAGTTTCCTACGAGCAGTACTTC.

There are many counts of this clonotype. This rearrangement joins TRBV28 to TRBJ1-5; D is unclear. This CDR3 has 12 residues. Germline loops: CDR1 MDHEN, CDR2 SYDVKM. V dropped 5 bases and J dropped 2 bases, with 4 bases sitting between them. CDR3 protein: CASSLRNQPQHF. DNA of the CDR3: TGTGCCAGCAGTCTTCGCAATCAGCCCCAGCATTTT.

The V call is TRBV19, the J call TRBJ1-1, with unresolved D. The V gene lost 7 bases and the J gene lost 1 base, with 25 bases spanning the gap. This CDR3 comprises 18 residues. Germline V gene data show CDR1 as LNHDA and CDR2 as SQIVND (reference sequence). Written as DNA, the CDR3 is TGTGCCAGTACTCTACGGAGGGCGCCCCGTCTGAGGAACACTGAAGCTTTCTTT. Amino acid sequence: CASTLRRAPRLRNTEAFF.

Note on this clonotype: Possible read error: a much larger clone is one base away. CDR3 DNA: TGTGCCACCAGTGGTGGCGGGAGGGCCAGGAATGAGCGGTTCTTC. It specifies CATSGGGRARNERFF. The genes are TRBV24-1 and TRBJ2-1; 9 bases fit TRBD2. This CDR3 contains 15 residues. Germline loops: CDR1 KGHDR, CDR2 SFDVKD.

This clonotype has at least ten counts. J is TRBJ2-7 and V is TRBV28; TRBD1 agrees at 9 bases. CDR1 MDHEN and CDR2 SYDVKM come from the germline V gene. This CDR3 comprises 15 residues. The J segment lost 0 bases and the V segment lost 6 bases, leaving 6 bases of the junction unmatched. CDR3 nucleotides: TGTGCCAGCAGACCGGGACAGGGAACCTCCTACGAGCAGTACTTC. It encodes CASRPGQGTSYEQYF.

This clonotype appeared many times. J is TRBJ2-5 and V is TRBV6-2 or TRBV6-3; possible D gene TRBD2, 5 bases. The CDR3 extends over 13 amino acids. Germline CDR1 is MNHEY and CDR2 is SVGEGT. Trimming pared 5 bases from V and 2 bases from J, leaving 9 bases between. The CDR3 is CASSRPGQETQYF. The DNA of the CDR3 is TGTGCCAGCAGTCGGCCGGGGCAAGAGACCCAGTACTTC.

V gene TRBV19 combines with J gene TRBJ1-1; no clear D. The CDR3 contains 15 residues. Trimming cost V 5 bases and J 0 bases, with 13 bases left between them. Germline V gene data show CDR1 as LNHDA and CDR2 as SQIVND (reference sequence). This CDR3 reads CASSLPAGMNTEAFF. CDR3 in DNA: TGTGCCAGTAGTCTGCCGGCGGGAATGAACACTGAAGCTTTCTTT.

This clonotype was detected ten times or more. The chain links TRBV7-2 to TRBJ2-5, with D possibly TRBD2 on 5 matching bases. V lost 1 base and J 1 base, leaving 13 bases between the germline ends. From germline, CDR1 is SGHTA and CDR2 FQGNSA. The CDR3 loop spans 16 amino acids. The CDR3 sequence: CASSLVGRGSQETQYF. DNA of the CDR3: TGTGCCAGCAGCTTAGTAGGTCGGGGAAGCCAAGAGACCCAGTACTTC.

This clonotype was seen many times. The CDR3 nucleotides are TGTGCCAGCATTCCCGCACCAGGGTCCTATGGCTACACCTTC. Protein: CASIPAPGSYGYTF. This chain links TRBV7-2 with TRBJ1-2, with D tentatively TRBD1 (5 bases). Germline-derived CDR1 and CDR2 are SGHTA and FQGNSA. The CDR3 has 14 amino acids. Trimming removed 7 bases from V and 4 bases from J, with 16 bases in between.

This chain connects TRBV7-2 to TRBJ1-3; 7 bases map to TRBD1. The CDR3 totals 15 residues. With V trimmed by 5 bases and J by 4 bases, 8 bases remained unmatched. Germline V CDR1 and CDR2: SGHTA, FQGNSA. CDR3 DNA: TGTGCCAGCAGCGTCACAGGGGCGGGCGGAAACACCATATATTTT. Residues: CASSVTGAGGNTIYF.

Here the CDR3 DNA reads TGTGCCAGCAGTTACACGGCAGCCATATATTTT. Amino acids: CASSYTAAIYF. J is TRBJ1-3 and V is TRBV6-2 or TRBV6-3; D not certain. Per the germline V gene, CDR1 is MNHEY and CDR2 is SVGEGT. The CDR3 is 11 residues long. Deletions cut 2 bases from V and 11 bases from J, with 7 bases between.

The V gene is TRBV11-1, the J gene TRBJ2-7; possibly TRBD2 for D (6 bases). CDR3 length: 16 residues. Germline CDR1 reads SGHAT; CDR2 reads FQDESV (reference sequence). Trimming pared 3 bases from V and 5 bases from J, leaving 20 bases between. The CDR3 DNA is TGTGCCAGCAGCTTGGGGTTCGGCGGGGTTTGGGACGAGCAGTACTTC. Its protein is CASSLGFGGVWDEQYF.

This clonotype occurred many times. DNA for the CDR3: TGTGCCAGTAGTCTCCACGGTGTCAACACTGAAGCTTTCTTT. This gives the protein CASSLHGVNTEAFF. The chain couples TRBV19 to TRBJ1-1, with no clear D. The CDR3 loop spans 14 amino acids. The V gene lost 5 bases and the J gene lost 2 bases, with 12 bases spanning the gap. Germline V gene sequence: CDR1 LNHDA, CDR2 SQIVND (reference sequence).

About this clonotype itself: A clone one base away is much larger, so this may be a read error. J is TRBJ1-2 and V is TRBV29-1; D not resolved. CDR1 and CDR2 (germline): SQVTM, ANQGSEA. V shed 7 bases and J shed 3 bases, with 18 bases lying between them. The CDR3 runs 14 residues. The CDR3: CSAVDWAGDYGYTF. CDR3 DNA: TGCAGCGCTGTCGACTGGGCTGGGGACTATGGCTACACCTTC.